The 23 T cell receptor beta chains listed next were all sequenced from one sample in a study of tumor-infiltrating lymphocytes in localized non-small cell lung cancer. TCRdb's copy holds only in-frame clones and misses some; the assay was immunoSEQ multiplex PCR. The data show about 6,400 clones, 70% to 75% seen once. Material: lung tumor tissue. The receptors were sampled from a human donor with non-small cell lung cancer.

J is TRBJ1-5 and V is TRBV7-2; weak D call: TRBD1 (6 bases). This CDR3 has 15 amino acids. V lost 3 bases, J lost 6 bases, and 15 bases lay in between. CDR1 is SGHTA and CDR2 is FQGNSA in the germline V gene. Written as DNA, the CDR3 is TGTGCCAGCAGCTTGAAGGGACATCCAAGTCAGCCCCAGCATTTT. Protein sequence: CASSLKGHPSQPQHF.

A single count supports this clone. The chain recombines TRBV6-5 with TRBJ1-3; TRBD1 matches 8 bases. V shed 6 bases and J 3 bases; nucleotides not matched to a gene: 7. Looked up from germline, CDR1 is MNHEY and CDR2 is SVGAGI. CDR3 length: 15 residues. In DNA, the CDR3 is TGTGCCAGCAGGACAAACAGGGGGAATGGAAACACCATATATTTT. Translated: CASRTNRGNGNTIYF.

The chain recombines TRBV5-1 with TRBJ1-5; the D is unclear. CDR1 and CDR2 from the germline V gene are SGHRS and YFSETQ. The germline V and J ends were trimmed by 0 bases and 9 bases, with 13 bases remaining between them. The CDR3 totals 14 residues. The CDR3 DNA reads TGCGCCAGCAGCTTGGCGGAGGGAGGCCCGCCCCAGCATTTT. Translated, it gives CASSLAEGGPPQHF.

This clone was detected only a few times. The chain combines TRBV9 with TRBJ2-7; D is tentatively TRBD1 or TRBD2 (6 bases each). The V end lost 3 bases, the J end lost 3 bases, and 28 bases lay between the germline ends. CDR3 length equals 19 residues. Per germline, CDR1 SGDLS and CDR2 YYNGEE. The CDR3 sequence is CASSAGHTGAKPPIYEQYV. The CDR3 DNA follows: TGTGCCAGCAGCGCTGGCCACACGGGGGCAAAACCGCCGATCTACGAGCAGTACGTC.

This clone has just a few counts. The chain has TRBV30 and TRBJ1-1, with D perhaps TRBD1 (6 bases). This CDR3 comprises 15 residues. With 3 bases removed from V and 1 base from J, the gap between germline ends came to 15 bases. Per germline, CDR1 GTSNPN and CDR2 SVGIG (reference sequence). The chain's CDR3 is CAWRRNRVQNTEAFF. CDR3 coding DNA: TGTGCCTGGAGGCGCAACAGGGTTCAGAACACTGAAGCTTTCTTT. Full variable domain (missing parts from reference TRBV30 and TRBJ1-1): SQTIHQWPATLVQPVGSPLSLECTVEGTSNPNLYWYRQAAGRGLQLLFYSVGIGQISSEVPQNLSASRPQDRQFILSSKKLLLSDSGFYLCAWRRNRVQNTEAFFGQGTRLTVV.

This clone was found a few times. V usage is TRBV7-8 and J usage is TRBJ1-1; tentatively, D is TRBD1 (6 bases). There are 15 residues in the CDR3. V lost 1 base and J 4 bases, leaving 13 bases between the germline ends. CDR1 and CDR2 (germline): SGHVS, FQNEAQ. This CDR3 is CASSLDRAKVTEAFF. The CDR3 nucleotides are TGTGCCAGCAGCTTAGACAGGGCTAAAGTCACTGAAGCTTTCTTT.

Points on this clone: The junction and the germline gene differ at one end; a read error may be behind it. This chain links TRBV7-2 with TRBJ2-4; 7 bases agree with TRBD1. This CDR3 has 10 residues. Germline CDR1 SGHTA, CDR2 FQGNSA. The CDR3 DNA follows: TGTGCCAGCAGCTTCAAAGGGGGCGTTTTC. This codes for CASSFKGGVF.

J is TRBJ1-2 and V is TRBV30; no firm D call. CDR3 length equals 13 residues. Looked up from germline, CDR1 is GTSNPN and CDR2 is SVGIG (reference sequence). The V end was cut by 0 bases, the J end by 13 bases, with 18 bases between. CDR3 sequence: CAWSVLPDSVSTF. CDR3 DNA sequence: TGTGCCTGGAGTGTACTTCCGGACTCGGTCTCCACCTTC.

The CDR3 sequence is CASSFGGYEQYF. Written as DNA, the CDR3 is TGTGCCAGCAGCTTTGGAGGATACGAGCAGTACTTC. The chain has TRBV5-6 and TRBJ2-7; a weak D match, TRBD2 (5 bases). The CDR3 loop spans 12 amino acids. Trimming took 2 bases from V and 4 from J, leaving 7 bases between them. The germline V gene encodes CDR1 SGHDT and CDR2 YYEEEE. Combining the CDR3 with reference TRBV5-6 and TRBJ2-7 gives the whole variable domain DAGVTQSPTHLIKTRGQQVTLRCSPKSGHDTVSWYQQALGQGPQFIFQYYEEEERQRGNFPDRFSGHQFPNYSSELNVNALLLGDSALYLCASSFGGYEQYFGPGTRLTVT.

The rearrangement uses TRBV7-6 and TRBJ1-4; D might be TRBD1 (5 bases). The CDR3 length is 16 residues. Germline CDR1 SGHVS, CDR2 FNYEAQ. The V gene lost 5 bases and the J gene lost 7 bases, with 20 bases spanning the gap. Here the CDR3 DNA reads TGTGCCAGCAGCCTTGGCGGGGGAGGGGTTGCTGAAAAACTGTTTTTT. Its protein is CASSLGGGGVAEKLFF.

The chain is built from TRBV7-3 and TRBJ2-2, with TRBD2 matching over 13 bases. This CDR3 contains 20 residues. J lost 1 base, V lost 1 base, and 9 bases had no gene match. Per germline, CDR1 SGHTA and CDR2 FQGTGA. The CDR3, as DNA: TGTGCCAGCAGCTTAAGGACCCCGGGACTAGCGGGATTGAACACCGGGGAGCTGTTTTTT. Its translation: CASSLRTPGLAGLNTGELFF.

V is TRBV7-9 and J is TRBJ2-1, with D possibly TRBD2 on 5 matching bases. The CDR3 runs 18 residues. The V gene's germline CDR1 is SEHNR and CDR2 FQNEAQ (reference sequence). V was cut by 1 base and J by 0 bases, with 16 bases left in between. CDR3 amino acids: CASSLDGGGLRSYNEQFF. For the CDR3, the DNA is TGTGCCAGCAGCTTAGATGGAGGCGGCCTCCGCTCCTACAATGAGCAGTTCTTC.

The chain couples TRBV5-6 to TRBJ2-1; 8 bases map to TRBD1. The CDR3 loop spans 15 amino acids. Unmatched junction bases numbered 3, after V lost 0 bases and J lost 4 bases. The V gene's germline CDR1 is SGHDT and CDR2 YYEEEE. In DNA form, the CDR3 reads TGTGCCAGCAGCTTGGGGGACAGGAGTTACAATGAGCAGTTCTTC. Translation gives CASSLGDRSYNEQFF.

This clone is termed medium-sized. This chain links TRBV13 with TRBJ1-1; TRBD1 aligns across 7 bases. Per germline, CDR1 PRHDT and CDR2 FYEKMQ (reference sequence). The CDR3 is 14 amino acids. With V trimmed by 0 bases and J by 5 bases, 3 bases remained unmatched. CDR3 bases: TGTGCCAGCAGCTTAGGGCAGGGGGTGACTGAAGCTTTCTTT. Translating it yields CASSLGQGVTEAFF.

The gene calls are TRBV6-5 and TRBJ2-7; D not certain. Germline assignment: CDR1 MNHEY and CDR2 SVGAGI. Trimming took 7 bases from V and 4 from J, leaving 17 bases between them. This CDR3 spans 14 amino acids. The CDR3 nucleotides are TGTGCCAGCAAGTTTAGGAAGTTCCAGTACGAGCAGTACTTC. Its translation is CASKFRKFQYEQYF.

This rearrangement joins TRBV10-3 to TRBJ2-5; tentative D call: TRBD1 (6 bases). The V and J ends lost 11 bases and 2 bases respectively, with 9 bases between them. This CDR3 has 11 residues. Germline CDR1 reads ENHRY; CDR2 reads SYGVKD. CDR3 nucleotide sequence: TGTGCCTCAGGACAGCAAGAGACCCAGTACTTC. This codes for CASGQQETQYF.

The rearrangement links TRBV6-1 to TRBJ1-2; D gene ambiguous. Germline loops: CDR1 MNHNS, CDR2 SASEGT. This CDR3 is built from 15 residues. CDR3 protein: CATNEGRPRDYGYTF. CDR3 coding DNA: TGTGCGACCAATGAGGGCAGGCCGCGGGACTATGGCTACACCTTC.

In this sample, this clone turned up once. The CDR3 DNA reads TGTGCCAGCAGCTGGCTAGCGGGGGTTTCCCGGCCTCAGTTCTTC. Amino acid sequence: CASSWLAGVSRPQFF. The chain has TRBV7-9 and TRBJ2-1; 10 bases map to TRBD2. V shed 4 bases, J shed 13 bases, and the junction held 13 bases outside the gene matches. The CDR3 runs 15 residues. The germline V gene encodes CDR1 SEHNR and CDR2 FQNEAQ (reference sequence).

The V gene is TRBV11-1, the J gene TRBJ2-7, with 7 positions matching TRBD1. J lost 4 bases, V lost 1 base, and 4 bases had no gene match. CDR3 length equals 14 residues. Germline V gene sequence: CDR1 SGHAT, CDR2 FQDESV (reference sequence). The CDR3 sequence is CASSLDRGRYEQYF. Here the CDR3 DNA reads TGTGCCAGCAGCTTAGACAGGGGCAGGTACGAGCAGTACTTC.

The chain carries TRBV6-1 and TRBJ2-3; unclear D gene. There are 16 residues in the CDR3. CDR1 is MNHNS, CDR2 SASEGT, per germline. Deletions cut 2 bases from V and 1 base from J, with 13 bases between. The CDR3 spells CASSEPPVRGTDTQYF. CDR3 coding DNA: TGTGCCAGCAGTGAACCCCCCGTTCGAGGCACAGATACGCAGTATTTT.

Concerning this clone: At one of its ends the junction is not consistent with the germline gene, which may arise from a read error. Other DNA sequences within the sample encode an identical CDR3. J is TRBJ1-6 and V is TRBV7-2, with a possible D match to TRBD1 (5 bases). CDR1 is SGHTA and CDR2 is FQGNSA in the germline V gene. The CDR3 has 11 residues. DNA for the CDR3: TGTGCCAGCAGAAACCCGGGACCTCTCCATTTT. Protein: CASRNPGPLHF. Together with reference TRBV7-2 and TRBJ1-6, the CDR3 gives the full variable domain: GAGVSQSPSNKVTEKGKDVELRCDPISGHTALYWYRQSLGQGLEFLIYFQGNSAPDKSGLPSDRFSAERTGGSVSTLTIQRTQQEDSAVYLCASRNPGPLHFGNGTRLTVT.

About this clone: One junction end does not reproduce the germline sequence, and a read error may be involved. Other DNA sequences in this specimen translate into the identical CDR3. This rearrangement joins TRBV30 to TRBJ2-6; weak D call: TRBD1 (5 bases). The V gene's germline CDR1 is GTSNPN and CDR2 SVGIG (reference sequence). The CDR3 contains 17 residues. CDR3 protein: CAWSVQYSVPGANVLTF. CDR3 sequence (DNA): TGTGCCTGGAGTGTACAGTACAGCGTACCTGGGGCCAACGTCCTGACCTTC.

The chain carries TRBV29-1 and TRBJ2-1; 7 bases are shared with TRBD2. CDR3 length equals 10 residues. With V trimmed by 4 bases and J by 10 bases, 1 base remained unmatched. Germline lookup yields CDR1 SQVTM and CDR2 ANQGSEA. CDR3 in amino acids: CSVGAGEQFF. The CDR3 coding sequence is TGCAGCGTTGGAGCGGGGGAGCAGTTCTTC.